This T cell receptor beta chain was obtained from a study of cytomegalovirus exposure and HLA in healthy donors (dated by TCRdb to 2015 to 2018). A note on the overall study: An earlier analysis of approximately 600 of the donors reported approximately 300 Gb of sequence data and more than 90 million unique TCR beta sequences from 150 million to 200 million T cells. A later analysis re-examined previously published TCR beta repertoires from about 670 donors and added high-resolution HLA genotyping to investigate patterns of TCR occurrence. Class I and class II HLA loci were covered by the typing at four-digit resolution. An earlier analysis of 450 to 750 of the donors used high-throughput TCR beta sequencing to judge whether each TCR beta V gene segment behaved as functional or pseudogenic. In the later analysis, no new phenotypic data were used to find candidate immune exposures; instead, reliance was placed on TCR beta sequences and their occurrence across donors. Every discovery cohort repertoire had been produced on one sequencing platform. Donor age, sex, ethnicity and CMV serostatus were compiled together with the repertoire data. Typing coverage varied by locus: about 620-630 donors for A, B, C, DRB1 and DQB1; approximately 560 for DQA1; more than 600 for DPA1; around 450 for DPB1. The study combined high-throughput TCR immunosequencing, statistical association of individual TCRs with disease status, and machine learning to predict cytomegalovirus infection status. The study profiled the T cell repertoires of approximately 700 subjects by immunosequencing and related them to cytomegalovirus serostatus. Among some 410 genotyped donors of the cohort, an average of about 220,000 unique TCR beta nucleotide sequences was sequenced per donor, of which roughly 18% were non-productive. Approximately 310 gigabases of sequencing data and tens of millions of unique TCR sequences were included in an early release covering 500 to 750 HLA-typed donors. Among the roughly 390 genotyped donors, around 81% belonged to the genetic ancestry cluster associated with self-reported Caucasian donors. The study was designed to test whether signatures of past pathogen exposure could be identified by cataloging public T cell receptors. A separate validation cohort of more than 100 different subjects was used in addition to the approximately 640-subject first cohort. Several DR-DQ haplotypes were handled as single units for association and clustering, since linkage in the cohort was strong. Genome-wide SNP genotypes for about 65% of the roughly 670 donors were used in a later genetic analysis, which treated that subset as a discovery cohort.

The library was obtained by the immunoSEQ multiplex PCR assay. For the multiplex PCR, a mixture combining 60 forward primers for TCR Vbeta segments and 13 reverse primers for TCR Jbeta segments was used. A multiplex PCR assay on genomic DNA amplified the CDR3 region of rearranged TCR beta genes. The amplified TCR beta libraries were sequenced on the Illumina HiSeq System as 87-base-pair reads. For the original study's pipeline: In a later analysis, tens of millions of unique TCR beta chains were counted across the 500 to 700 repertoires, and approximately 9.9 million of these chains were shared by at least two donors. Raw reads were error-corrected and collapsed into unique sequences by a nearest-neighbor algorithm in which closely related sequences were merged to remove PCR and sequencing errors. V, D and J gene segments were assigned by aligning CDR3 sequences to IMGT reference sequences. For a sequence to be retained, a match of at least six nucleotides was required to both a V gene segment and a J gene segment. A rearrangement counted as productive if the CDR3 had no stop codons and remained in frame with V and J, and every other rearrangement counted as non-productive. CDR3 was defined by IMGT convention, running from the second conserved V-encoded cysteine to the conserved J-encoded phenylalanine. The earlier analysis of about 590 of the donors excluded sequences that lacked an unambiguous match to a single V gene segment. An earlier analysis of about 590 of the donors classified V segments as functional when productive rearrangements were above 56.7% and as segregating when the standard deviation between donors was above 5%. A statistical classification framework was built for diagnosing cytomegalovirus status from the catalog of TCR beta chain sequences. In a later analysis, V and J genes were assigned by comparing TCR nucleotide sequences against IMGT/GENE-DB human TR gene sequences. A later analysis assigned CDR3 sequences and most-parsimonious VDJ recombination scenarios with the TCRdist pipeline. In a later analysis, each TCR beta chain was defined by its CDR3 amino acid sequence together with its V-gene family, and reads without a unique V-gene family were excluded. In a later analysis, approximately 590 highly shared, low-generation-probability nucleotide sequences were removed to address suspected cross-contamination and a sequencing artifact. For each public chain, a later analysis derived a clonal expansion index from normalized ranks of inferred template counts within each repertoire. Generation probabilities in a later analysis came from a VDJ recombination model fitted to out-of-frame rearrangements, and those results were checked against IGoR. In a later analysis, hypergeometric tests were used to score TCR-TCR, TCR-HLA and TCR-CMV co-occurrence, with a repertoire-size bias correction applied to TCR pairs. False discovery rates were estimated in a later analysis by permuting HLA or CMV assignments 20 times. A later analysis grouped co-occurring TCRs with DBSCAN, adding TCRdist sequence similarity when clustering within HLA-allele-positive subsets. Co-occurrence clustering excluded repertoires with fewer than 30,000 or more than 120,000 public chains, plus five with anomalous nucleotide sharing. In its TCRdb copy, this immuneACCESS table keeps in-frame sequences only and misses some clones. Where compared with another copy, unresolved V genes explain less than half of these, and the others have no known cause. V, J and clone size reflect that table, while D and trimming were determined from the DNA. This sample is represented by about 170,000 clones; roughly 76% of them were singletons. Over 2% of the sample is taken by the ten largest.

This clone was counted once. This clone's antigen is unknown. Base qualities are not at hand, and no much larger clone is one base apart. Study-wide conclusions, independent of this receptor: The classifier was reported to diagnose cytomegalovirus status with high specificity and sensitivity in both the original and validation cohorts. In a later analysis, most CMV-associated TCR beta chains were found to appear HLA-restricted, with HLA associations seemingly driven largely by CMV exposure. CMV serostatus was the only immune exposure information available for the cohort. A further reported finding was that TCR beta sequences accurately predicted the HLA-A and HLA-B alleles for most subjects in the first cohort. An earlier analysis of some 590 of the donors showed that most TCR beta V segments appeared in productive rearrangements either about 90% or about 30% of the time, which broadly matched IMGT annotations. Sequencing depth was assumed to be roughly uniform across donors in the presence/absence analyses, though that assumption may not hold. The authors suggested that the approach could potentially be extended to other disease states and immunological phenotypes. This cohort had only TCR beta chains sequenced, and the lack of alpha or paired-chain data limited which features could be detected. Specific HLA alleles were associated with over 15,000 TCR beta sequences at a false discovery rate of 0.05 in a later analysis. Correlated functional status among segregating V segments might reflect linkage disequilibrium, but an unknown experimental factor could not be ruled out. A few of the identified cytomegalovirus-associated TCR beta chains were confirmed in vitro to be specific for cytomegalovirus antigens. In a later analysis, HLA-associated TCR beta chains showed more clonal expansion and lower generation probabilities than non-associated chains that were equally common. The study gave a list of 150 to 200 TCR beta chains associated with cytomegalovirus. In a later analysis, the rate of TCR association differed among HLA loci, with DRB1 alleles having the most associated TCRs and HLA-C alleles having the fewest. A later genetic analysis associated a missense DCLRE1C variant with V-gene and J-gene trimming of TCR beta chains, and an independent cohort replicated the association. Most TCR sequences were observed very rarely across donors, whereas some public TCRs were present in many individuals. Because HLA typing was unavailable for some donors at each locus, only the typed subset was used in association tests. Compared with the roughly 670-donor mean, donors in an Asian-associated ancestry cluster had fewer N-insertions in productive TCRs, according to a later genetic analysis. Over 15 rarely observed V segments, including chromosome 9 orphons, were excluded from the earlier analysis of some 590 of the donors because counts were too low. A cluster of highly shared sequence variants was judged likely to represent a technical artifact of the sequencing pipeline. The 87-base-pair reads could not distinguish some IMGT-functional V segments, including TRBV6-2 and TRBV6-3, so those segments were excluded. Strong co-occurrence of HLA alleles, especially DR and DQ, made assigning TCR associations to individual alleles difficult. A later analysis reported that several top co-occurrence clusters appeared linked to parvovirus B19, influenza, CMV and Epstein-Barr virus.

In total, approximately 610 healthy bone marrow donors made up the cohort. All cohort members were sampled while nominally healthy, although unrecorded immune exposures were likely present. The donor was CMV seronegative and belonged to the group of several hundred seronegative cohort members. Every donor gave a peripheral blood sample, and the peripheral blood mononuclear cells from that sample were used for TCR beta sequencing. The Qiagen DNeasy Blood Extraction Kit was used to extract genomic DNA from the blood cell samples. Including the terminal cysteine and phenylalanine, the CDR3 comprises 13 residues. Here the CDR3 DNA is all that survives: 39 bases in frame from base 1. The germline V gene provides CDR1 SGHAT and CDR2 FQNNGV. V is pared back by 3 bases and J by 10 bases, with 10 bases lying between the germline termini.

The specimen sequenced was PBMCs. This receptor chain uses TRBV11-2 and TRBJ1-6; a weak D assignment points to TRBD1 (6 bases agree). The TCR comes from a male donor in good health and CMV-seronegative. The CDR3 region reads CASSFQGRSPLHF. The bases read TGTGCCAGCAGCTTCCAGGGGCGATCACCCCTCCACTTT.